The source of this T cell receptor (beta chain) is a study of control samples from healthy donors and cancer patients. The CDR3 loop spans 15 amino acids. V lost 0 bases, J lost 7 bases, and 5 bases stayed unmatched. Per germline, CDR1 MNHEY and CDR2 SVGAGI. Produced via immunoSEQ multiplex PCR; TCRdb's table is partial and in-frame only. Here the sample spans about 140,000 clones, more than 90% being singletons. This chain joins TRBV6-5 and TRBJ1-2, with TRBD1 identical over 10 bases. The sequencing sample was made of blood. This clonotype originated in a man between 25 and 39 years old in good health. CDR3 nucleotides: TGTGCCAGCAGTTACTCGGGACAGGGGTTGGGTGGCTACACCTTC. This encodes CASSYSGQGLGGYTF.